These 4 T cell receptor beta chains share one sample of origin, sequenced in a study of beta chain features in type 1 diabetes. Expressed TCRB transcripts got sequenced, as all isolated RNA was reverse transcribed. TCRdb's copy holds only in-frame clones and misses some; the assay was immunoSEQ multiplex PCR. Of some 270,000 clones listed, under 8.5% are singletons. Input material: central memory CD4+ T cells from blood. These TCRs come from a woman aged 18-29 years in good health.

This clone showed up many times. The chain employs TRBV14 and TRBJ2-1; D gene ambiguous. This CDR3 has 15 residues. Looked up from germline, CDR1 is SGHDN and CDR2 is FVKESK. V was clipped by 1 base and J by 1 base, with 8 bases between them. In DNA form, the CDR3 reads TGTGCCAGCAGCCAAGTGGCGGATTCCTACAATGAGCAGTTCTTC. Protein product: CASSQVADSYNEQFF.

The chain has TRBV14 and TRBJ2-2, with D perhaps TRBD2 (5 bases). V gave up 4 bases and J gave up 6 bases, with 12 bases separating them. Germline V gene sequence: CDR1 SGHDN, CDR2 FVKESK. CDR3 length: 14 residues. DNA of the CDR3: TGTGCCAGCAGCCGGGTACTAGTGGCCGGGGAGCTGTTTTTT. Amino acid sequence: CASSRVLVAGELFF.

This clone was recorded a few times. The genes are TRBV9 and TRBJ2-3; no definite D call. With 0 bases removed from V and 1 base from J, the gap between germline ends came to 9 bases. Germline values: CDR1 SGDLS, CDR2 YYNGEE. The CDR3 has 15 amino acids. The CDR3 loop is CASSVVWSGTDTQYF. The DNA for the CDR3 is TGTGCCAGCAGCGTAGTTTGGTCCGGCACAGATACGCAGTATTTT. Full variable domain (outside the CDR3, taken from reference TRBV9 and TRBJ2-3): DSGVTQTPKHLITATGQRVTLRCSPRSGDLSVYWYQQSLDQGLQFLIQYYNGEERAKGNILERFSAQQFPDLHSELNLSSLELGDSALYFCASSVVWSGTDTQYFGPGTRLTVL.

The CDR3, as DNA: TGCGCCAGCAGGAAGGGACAATTAGACTACGAGCAGTACTTC. It translates to CASRKGQLDYEQYF. The J gene is TRBJ2-7, the V gene TRBV5-1, with D perhaps matching TRBD1 (6 bases). CDR3 size: 14 residues. Looked up from germline, CDR1 is SGHRS and CDR2 is YFSETQ. Trimming pared 5 bases from V and 3 bases from J, leaving 15 bases between.